These 26 T cell receptor beta chains came from one sample sequenced in a study of shared clonotypes between healthy human individuals. Clones were read by immunoSEQ multiplex PCR, and TCRdb kept only the in-frame ones, dropping some. Of 800,000 to 1,200,000 clones listed, around 78% are singletons. The sample consisted of memory CD4+ T cells from PBMCs. Subset: CD45RA-negative fraction. These receptors were taken from a man between 18 and 29 years old in good health. Some clones in this sample may be carry-over from other donors' samples.

This clone was recorded at least ten times. V usage is TRBV16 and J usage is TRBJ1-2; TRBD1 matches at 7 bases. Germline V gene data show CDR1 as KGHSY and CDR2 as FQNENV. V was pared by 1 base and J by 4 bases, with 3 bases of the junction left unmatched. This CDR3 has 14 amino acids. CDR3 sequence reads: CASSQYGQVYGYTF. CDR3 coding DNA: TGTGCCAGCAGCCAATACGGACAGGTCTATGGCTACACCTTC.

The chain couples TRBV19 to TRBJ2-3; D might be TRBD1 (5 bases). This CDR3 spans 15 amino acids. Germline CDR1 is LNHDA and CDR2 is SQIVND (reference sequence). V shed 5 bases and J shed 1 base, with 13 bases lying between them. CDR3 sequence reads: CASSARVGGTDTQYF. The CDR3 DNA is TGTGCCAGTAGTGCCAGGGTGGGTGGCACAGATACGCAGTATTTT.

The genes are TRBV6-5 and TRBJ1-2, with D uncertain. The V gene lost 2 bases and the J gene lost 8 bases, with 15 bases spanning the gap. This CDR3 contains 14 residues. Per the germline V gene, CDR1 is MNHEY and CDR2 is SVGAGI. CDR3 residues: CASSYSGEVSGYTF. In nucleotides, the CDR3 is TGTGCCAGCAGTTACAGCGGGGAAGTGAGCGGCTACACCTTC.

The rearrangement joins TRBV10-3 to TRBJ1-2; possible D gene TRBD1, 5 bases. The CDR3 is made up of 13 amino acids. CDR1 ENHRY and CDR2 SYGVKD come from the germline V gene. V shed 9 bases and J shed 2 bases, with 13 bases lying between them. In DNA form, the CDR3 reads TGTGCCATTTCCGGGGCAGGGAACTATGGCTACACCTTC. Its translation: CAISGAGNYGYTF.

The V call is TRBV6-5, the J call TRBJ2-1; tentative D call: TRBD1 (6 bases). CDR1 is MNHEY and CDR2 is SVGAGI in the germline V gene. This CDR3 has 14 amino acids. V lost 5 bases to trimming and J lost 8 bases, with 16 bases between them. CDR3 in DNA: TGTGCCAGCAGTGCGATCTCAGGGGAAGATGAGCAGTTCTTC. This translates into CASSAISGEDEQFF.

This clone was seen only once. The chain has TRBV15 and TRBJ2-7; maybe TRBD2 (6 bases). This CDR3 contains 14 residues. Trimming removed 4 bases at V and 10 bases at J, with 20 bases between. Germline V gene lookup returns CDR1 LNHNV and CDR2 YYDKDF (reference sequence). CDR3 amino acids: CATSNLGGPVFQYF. The CDR3 bases are TGTGCCACCAGCAACCTGGGGGGACCCGTTTTTCAGTACTTC.

The gene calls are TRBV5-6 and TRBJ2-7, with 9 positions matching TRBD1. Germline-derived CDR1 and CDR2 are SGHDT and YYEEEE. The CDR3 totals 15 residues. The trim removed 4 bases at V and 2 bases at J, leaving 7 bases unmatched. This CDR3 is CASSGGQGWAYEQYF. In DNA, the CDR3 is TGTGCCAGCAGCGGCGGACAGGGGTGGGCCTACGAGCAGTACTTC. The whole variable domain, remainder taken from reference TRBV5-6 and TRBJ2-7, is DAGVTQSPTHLIKTRGQQVTLRCSPKSGHDTVSWYQQALGQGPQFIFQYYEEEERQRGNFPDRFSGHQFPNYSSELNVNALLLGDSALYLCASSGGQGWAYEQYFGPGTRLTVT.

The chain carries TRBV7-8 and TRBJ2-5, with 14 bases matching TRBD2. V shed 5 bases and J 3 bases; nucleotides not matched to a gene: 11. Germline assignment: CDR1 SGHVS and CDR2 FQNEAQ. CDR3 length: 18 residues. The CDR3 coding sequence is TGTGCCAGCAGCCTAAGGGGACTAGCGGGAGCCGGTAAAGAGACCCAGTACTTC. This codes for CASSLRGLAGAGKETQYF.

This clone was seen a handful of times. The V call is TRBV25-1, the J call TRBJ1-4; D gene uncertain. Germline CDR1 reads MGHDK; CDR2 reads SYGVNS. The CDR3 is 15 amino acids. Trimming removed 0 bases from V and 7 bases from J, with 12 bases in between. The CDR3 DNA reads TGTGCCAGCAGTGAATACTCGGGGATCGGTGAAAAACTGTTTTTT. It codes for CASSEYSGIGEKLFF.

The V call is TRBV7-3, the J call TRBJ2-1; 11 positions agree with TRBD1. Germline CDR1 reads SGHTA; CDR2 reads FQGTGA. There are 13 residues in the CDR3. The junction had 8 bases not matched to a gene; V was cut back by 4 bases and J by 15 bases. For the CDR3, the DNA is TGTGCCAGCAGCTCCGGACAGGGGGCTGGATTGTTCTTC. As protein: CASSSGQGAGLFF.

This clone was seen just once. The same CDR3 arises from other DNA sequences in this sample as well. The CDR3 spells CASSMGIYGYTF. The CDR3 bases are TGTGCCAGTAGTATGGGCATCTATGGCTACACCTTC. The genes are TRBV19 and TRBJ1-2; no clear D gene. Per the germline V gene, CDR1 is LNHDA and CDR2 is SQIVND (reference sequence). The CDR3 contains 12 residues. V lost 3 bases, J lost 4 bases, and 6 bases lay in between.

J is TRBJ2-5 and V is TRBV5-1, with D maybe TRBD2 (7 bases). The CDR3 loop spans 15 amino acids. V was clipped by 4 bases and J by 5 bases, with 18 bases between them. The germline V gene has CDR1 SGHRS and CDR2 YFSETQ. The CDR3 reads CASSPRGGGSETQYF. The CDR3, as DNA: TGCGCCAGCAGCCCCCGAGGGGGGGGGAGTGAGACCCAGTACTTC.

Ten or more counts support this clone. Other DNA sequences in the sample encode the same CDR3. The chain carries TRBV5-1 and TRBJ2-2; tentatively, D is TRBD2 (5 bases). The CDR3 length is 13 residues. The ends were cut back, 2 bases at V and 5 bases at J, with 7 bases in the middle. CDR1 and CDR2 (germline): SGHRS, YFSETQ. CDR3 coding DNA: TGCGCCAGCAGCTTCGGGGATACCGGGGAGCTGTTTTTT. Translation gives CASSFGDTGELFF.

The V call is TRBV27, the J call TRBJ2-3, with TRBD2 identical over 13 bases. The length of the CDR3 is 18 residues. The trim removed 7 bases at V and 4 bases at J, leaving 14 bases unmatched. The V gene's germline CDR1 is MNHEY and CDR2 SMNVEV (reference sequence). CDR3 sequence: CASTQNPGLAGSPDTQYF. The DNA of the CDR3 is TGTGCCAGCACCCAAAATCCGGGACTAGCGGGATCCCCAGATACGCAGTATTTT.

To note about this clone: One end of the junction is discordant with germline, which a read error may explain. The chain joins TRBV5-4 to TRBJ2-2; 8 bases align to TRBD2. Per the germline V gene, CDR1 is SGHNT and CDR2 is YYREEE (reference sequence). This CDR3 has 16 amino acids. CDR3 in amino acids: CARSFGGEMNTGELFF. The DNA of the CDR3 is TGTGCCCGCAGCTTCGGGGGGGAGATGAACACCGGGGAGCTGTTTTTT.

The rearrangement joins TRBV2 to TRBJ2-5; no firm D call. CDR1 and CDR2 (germline): SNHLY, FYNNEI. V gave up 8 bases and J gave up 5 bases, with 12 bases separating them. The CDR3 covers 12 residues. The CDR3 here is CASVPSVETQYF. For the CDR3, the DNA is TGTGCCAGCGTCCCTTCAGTGGAGACCCAGTACTTC.

The V and J genes are TRBV23-1 and TRBJ2-7; 8 positions agree with TRBD1. TRBV23-1 is flagged as an ORF with uncertain function. The length of the CDR3 is 15 residues. The V segment lost 4 bases and the J segment 2 bases; nucleotides outside the gene matches: 7. The CDR3 sequence is CASSRHGTGTYEQYF. The CDR3 DNA reads TGCGCCAGCAGTCGCCACGGGACAGGCACCTACGAGCAGTACTTC.

The chain's CDR3 is CAWSAGQGTDTQYF. Here the CDR3 DNA reads TGTGCCTGGAGTGCGGGACAGGGAACAGATACGCAGTATTTT. The V gene is TRBV30, the J gene TRBJ2-3; 9 nucleotides line up with TRBD1. CDR1 and CDR2 (germline): GTSNPN, SVGIG (reference sequence). V lost 1 base and J lost 3; bases outside the gene matches: 2. The CDR3 spans 14 residues.

The J gene is TRBJ2-2, the V gene TRBV5-1; the match to TRBD2 covers 10 bases. In germline, CDR1 is SGHRS, CDR2 YFSETQ. This CDR3 spans 15 amino acids. The V segment lost 2 bases and the J segment 6 bases; nucleotides outside the gene matches: 4. CDR3 sequence: CASSFRAGGPGELFF. The CDR3 nucleotides are TGCGCCAGCAGCTTCCGAGCGGGAGGGCCCGGGGAGCTGTTTTTT.

The rearrangement joins TRBV27 to TRBJ1-2, with 11 positions matching TRBD1. The CDR3 has 17 residues. Trimming took 5 bases from V and 6 from J; bases not matched to a gene: 14. CDR1 and CDR2 (germline): MNHEY, SMNVEV (reference sequence). CDR3 sequence reads: CASSPSGTGGFSHGYTF. CDR3 bases: TGTGCCAGCAGTCCCTCCGGGACAGGGGGGTTTAGTCATGGCTACACCTTC.

This clone was observed a few times. The chain links TRBV18 to TRBJ2-1, with TRBD2 identical over 10 bases. Germline V gene lookup returns CDR1 KGHSH and CDR2 LQKENI. V trimming: 3 bases; J trimming: 4 bases; junction bases outside the gene matches: 6. CDR3 length equals 16 residues. Here the CDR3 reads CASSPLLAGRYNEQFF. The CDR3 coding sequence is TGTGCCAGCTCACCTCTACTAGCGGGACGATACAATGAGCAGTTCTTC.

The CDR3 is CASSEPGSQPQHF. The CDR3 DNA is TGTGCCAGCTCAGAGCCAGGATCTCAGCCCCAGCATTTT. The rearrangement joins TRBV18 to TRBJ1-5; D remains unclear. V was clipped by 5 bases and J by 6 bases, with 11 bases between them. This CDR3 is built from 13 residues. CDR1 and CDR2 (germline): KGHSH, LQKENI.

This chain joins TRBV5-4 and TRBJ2-3, with 15 nucleotides matching TRBD2. J was trimmed by 4 bases and V by 4 bases; bases with no gene match: 1. There are 15 residues in the CDR3. The germline V gene encodes CDR1 SGHNT and CDR2 YYREEE (reference sequence). This CDR3 is CASSRTSGRADTQYF. For the CDR3, the DNA is TGTGCCAGCAGCCGGACTAGCGGGAGGGCAGATACGCAGTATTTT.

CDR3 residues: CASSLAPAGGQPYNEQFF. The CDR3 DNA reads as TGCGCCAGCAGCTTGGCCCCCGCGGGAGGACAACCTTACAATGAGCAGTTCTTC. This rearrangement joins TRBV5-1 to TRBJ2-1; TRBD2 matches 8 bases. Germline V lookup: CDR1 SGHRS, CDR2 YFSETQ. This CDR3 region has 18 residues. V lost 0 bases and J lost 4; bases outside the gene matches: 12.

V usage is TRBV28 and J usage is TRBJ2-2; D remains ambiguous. The germline gives CDR1 MDHEN, CDR2 SYDVKM. This CDR3 spans 15 amino acids. Trimming left V 7 bases short and J 1 base short, with 13 bases between. In DNA, the CDR3 is TGTGCCAGCAATAGTATTGGATTGAACACCGGGGAGCTGTTTTTT. Its translation is CASNSIGLNTGELFF.

The chain's CDR3 is CASSLRDRFTDTQYF. DNA for the CDR3: TGTGCCAGCAGCTTACGGGACAGATTCACAGATACGCAGTATTTT. This sequence joins TRBV11-1 and TRBJ2-3; 7 positions agree with TRBD1. Germline CDR1 reads SGHAT; CDR2 reads FQDESV (reference sequence). V lost 2 bases, J lost 2 bases, and 4 bases stayed unmatched. This CDR3 is 15 amino acids long.